Below are 14 T cell receptor beta chains sequenced from a single sample in a study of T cell responses to AZD1222 COVID-19 vaccine. This table comes from immunoSEQ multiplex PCR, and its TCRdb copy is limited to in-frame clones, with some not included. The sample carries about 120,000 clones, 80% to 90% recorded once. The sample in question was peripheral blood, obtained on day 0 of AZD1222 vaccination. Receptors were obtained from an adult in good health.

This clone was counted only a few times. V is TRBV6-5 and J is TRBJ2-7; 10 bases fit TRBD1. Germline CDR1 MNHEY, CDR2 SVGAGI. The CDR3 spans 15 residues. J lost 3 bases, V lost 0 bases, and 2 bases had no gene match. The CDR3 nucleotides read TGTGCCAGCAGTTACTCGGGACAGGGGCACTACGAGCAGTACTTC. The encoded protein is CASSYSGQGHYEQYF.

The chain has TRBV5-4 and TRBJ2-3, with a tentative D call TRBD2 (5 bases). Looked up from germline, CDR1 is SGHNT and CDR2 is YYREEE (reference sequence). The CDR3 spans 14 residues. V lost 3 bases, J lost 1 base, and 9 bases lay in between. Written as DNA, the CDR3 is TGTGCCAGCAGCTCAAGGACTGGCACAGATACGCAGTATTTT. Protein sequence: CASSSRTGTDTQYF.

This clone was seen just once. V is TRBV10-1 and J is TRBJ1-2; a weak D match, TRBD1 (5 bases). V was trimmed by 0 bases and J by 4 bases, leaving 12 bases between them. CDR1 and CDR2 from the germline V gene are WNHNN and SYGVQD (reference sequence). The CDR3 has 15 amino acids. The CDR3 spells CASSESTGRSYGYTF. In DNA form, the CDR3 reads TGCGCCAGCAGTGAGTCGACGGGGCGAAGCTATGGCTACACCTTC.

The chain uses TRBV3-1 (or the pseudogene TRBV3-2) and TRBJ1-3; perhaps TRBD1 as D (5 bases). Trimming cost V 0 bases and J 0 bases, with 15 bases left between them. Looked up from germline, CDR1 is LGHDT and CDR2 is YNNKEL (reference sequence). The CDR3 length is 18 residues. The CDR3 here is CASSQDRGGRLSGNTIYF. In DNA, the CDR3 is TGTGCCAGCAGCCAAGATAGGGGCGGCAGGCTCTCTGGAAACACCATATATTTT.

A remark on this clone: One end of the junction varies from germline; a read error may be responsible. The chain has TRBV19 and TRBJ1-4, with unresolved D. CDR1 and CDR2 from the germline V gene are LNHDA and SQIVND (reference sequence). The CDR3 has 11 residues. The CDR3 protein is CASSFGRETLF. In DNA form, the CDR3 reads TGTGCCAGTAGTTTCGGTAGGGAAACCCTTTTT.

The chain combines TRBV7-4 with TRBJ1-1, with TRBD1 matching 7 bases. V lost 4 bases and J lost 1; bases outside the gene matches: 6. The V gene's germline CDR1 is SGHVT and CDR2 SQSDAQ. The CDR3 runs to 15 residues. The CDR3 loop is CASSSTGAKNTEAFF. CDR3 DNA: TGTGCCAGCAGCTCTACAGGGGCTAAGAACACTGAAGCTTTCTTT.

This chain joins TRBV6-5 and TRBJ2-2, with 7 positions matching TRBD1. Per the germline V gene, CDR1 is MNHEY and CDR2 is SVGAGI. The CDR3 consists of 14 residues. V was pared by 8 bases and J by 7 bases, with 10 bases of the junction left unmatched. This CDR3 reads CASGIDRAGGELFF. The CDR3 coding sequence is TGTGCCAGCGGTATCGACAGGGCGGGCGGGGAGCTGTTTTTT.

CDR3 sequence: CASHPRGGSNEKLFF. The CDR3 DNA is TGTGCCAGCCATCCTCGGGGGGGCTCTAATGAAAAACTGTTTTTT. The chain recombines TRBV7-2 with TRBJ1-4, with a tentative D call TRBD1 (6 bases). Germline V CDR1 and CDR2: SGHTA, FQGNSA. V was cut by 8 bases and J by 3 bases, with 16 bases left in between. CDR3 size: 15 residues.

This chain connects TRBV18 to TRBJ2-3; no clear D. The CDR3 is 14 residues long. V was cut by 3 bases and J by 2 bases, with 9 bases left in between. The germline V gene encodes CDR1 KGHSH and CDR2 LQKENI. CDR3 in amino acids: CASSPVGNTDTQYF. In DNA form, the CDR3 reads TGTGCCAGCTCACCGGTGGGTAACACAGATACGCAGTATTTT.

V gene TRBV5-1 combines with J gene TRBJ2-3; 8 bases map to TRBD2. Unmatched junction bases numbered 5, after V lost 0 bases and J lost 2 bases. The germline V gene has CDR1 SGHRS and CDR2 YFSETQ. The CDR3 runs to 16 residues. CDR3 amino acids: CASSLGASGFTDTQYF. In DNA form, the CDR3 reads TGCGCCAGCAGCTTGGGGGCTAGCGGGTTCACAGATACGCAGTATTTT.

The chain couples TRBV6-5 to TRBJ1-2, with 10 bases aligning to TRBD1. The J segment lost 7 bases and the V segment lost 8 bases, leaving 7 bases of the junction unmatched. Germline V gene lookup returns CDR1 MNHEY and CDR2 SVGAGI. This CDR3 has 13 residues. This CDR3 reads CASVLGQGSGYTF. The CDR3 DNA reads as TGTGCCAGCGTCTTGGGACAGGGGAGTGGCTACACCTTC.

This chain joins TRBV12-3 or TRBV12-4 and TRBJ1-1, with TRBD1 identical over 7 bases. V shed 4 bases and J 2 bases; nucleotides not matched to a gene: 1. This CDR3 has 13 amino acids. CDR3 protein: CASSWDSNTEAFF. CDR3 nucleotides: TGTGCCAGCAGTTGGGACAGTAACACTGAAGCTTTCTTT.

The chain links TRBV28 to TRBJ2-6; weak D call: TRBD1 (6 bases). V gave up 6 bases and J gave up 11 bases, with 14 bases separating them. CDR3 size: 13 residues. Germline assignment: CDR1 MDHEN and CDR2 SYDVKM. The CDR3 DNA sequence: TGTGCCAGCAGCCCCGACAGGTTCGACGTCCTGACTTTC. Its protein product is CASSPDRFDVLTF.

The chain has TRBV7-8 and TRBJ1-1, with 7 bases identical to TRBD1. The germline V gene has CDR1 SGHVS and CDR2 FQNEAQ. V shed 4 bases and J 6 bases; nucleotides not matched to a gene: 5. The length of the CDR3 is 13 residues. The CDR3 DNA reads TGTGCCAGCAGCTGGCGGGACAGAGCTGAAGCTTTCTTT. As protein: CASSWRDRAEAFF.